This TCR beta chain was found in a study of cytotoxic CD8 clonotypes in ibrutinib-treated CLL. Study information: Responses: roughly 25 partial, 2 complete; after median around 64 months, around 14 stayed remitted, some twelve progressed. Sample averages reached 255,043 productive templates and 94,082 productive rearrangements. General study results and limits: Exceeding age-matched healthy donors, baseline clonality also tracked the counts of circulating CD8+ T cells.

V shed 1 base and J shed 1 base, with 13 bases lying between them. The germline V gene encodes CDR1 SGHTA and CDR2 FQGNSA. The CDR3 has 17 amino acids. A remark on this clone: Its antigen is undetermined.

Genomic DNA for TCR beta libraries, around 2.1 micrograms, came from cryopreserved PBMCs. Libraries were prepared by immunoSEQ multiplex PCR; TCRdb keeps only in-frame clonotypes and omits some of them. In the table there are 35,000 to 50,000 clones, over 60% of which are singletons. V and J are TRBV7-2 and TRBJ2-2; D remains ambiguous. The origin of this receptor is a human donor with chronic lymphocytic leukemia. Sample: PBMCs, taken after 12 months of ibrutinib treatment. The CDR3 DNA is TGTGCCAGCAGCTTAGATGTCTGGGTTGTGAACACCGGGGAGCTGTTTTTT. Residues: CASSLDVWVVNTGELFF.